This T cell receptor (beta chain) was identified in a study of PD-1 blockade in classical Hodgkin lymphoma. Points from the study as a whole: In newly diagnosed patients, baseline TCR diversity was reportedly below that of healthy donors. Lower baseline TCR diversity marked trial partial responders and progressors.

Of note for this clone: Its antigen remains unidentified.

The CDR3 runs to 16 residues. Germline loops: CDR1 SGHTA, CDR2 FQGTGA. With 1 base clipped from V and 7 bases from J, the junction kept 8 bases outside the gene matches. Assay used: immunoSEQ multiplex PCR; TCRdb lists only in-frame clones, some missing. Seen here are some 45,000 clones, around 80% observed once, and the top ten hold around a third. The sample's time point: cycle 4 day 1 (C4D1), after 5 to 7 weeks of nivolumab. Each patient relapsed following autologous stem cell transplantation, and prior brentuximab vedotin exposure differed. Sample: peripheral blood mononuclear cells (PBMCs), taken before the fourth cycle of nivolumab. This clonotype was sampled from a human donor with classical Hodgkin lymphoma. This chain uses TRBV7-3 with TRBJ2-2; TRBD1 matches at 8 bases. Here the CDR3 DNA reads TGTGCCAGCAGCTTAATAGGACAGGGAGGAGGCGGGGAGCTGTTTTTT. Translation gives CASSLIGQGGGGELFF.